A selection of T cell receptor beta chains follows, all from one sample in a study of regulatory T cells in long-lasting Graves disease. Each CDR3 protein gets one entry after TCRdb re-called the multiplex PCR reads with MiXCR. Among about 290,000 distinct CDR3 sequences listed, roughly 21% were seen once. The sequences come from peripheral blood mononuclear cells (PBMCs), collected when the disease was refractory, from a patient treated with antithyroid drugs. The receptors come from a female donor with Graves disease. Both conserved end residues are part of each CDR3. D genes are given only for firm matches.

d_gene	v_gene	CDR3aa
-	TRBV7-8	CASSLVLGGGSYEQYF
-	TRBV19	CASSTTPGHTYEQYF
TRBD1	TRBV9	CASSEGDRGISYTF
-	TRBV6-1	CASSEVGDGELFF
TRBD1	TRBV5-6	CASSLVLRDRGFHEQYF
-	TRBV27	CASSLSSGRGTDTQYF
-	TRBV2	CASSASPEETQYF
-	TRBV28	CASSFSRGQGTQYF
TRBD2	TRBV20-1	CSARDLSAGGSNGELFF
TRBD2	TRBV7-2	CASSSRLAGVTGELFF
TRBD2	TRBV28	CASREGLASSYEQYF
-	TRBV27	CASRTGFETQYF
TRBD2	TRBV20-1	CSAQTLSSGRPEQYF
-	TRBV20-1	CSARDLGGTLKGNTEAFF
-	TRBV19	CASSSDGGPITGELFF
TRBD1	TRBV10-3	CAISEPGQEETQYF
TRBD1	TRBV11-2	CASSLGTGWDEQYF
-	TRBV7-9	CASSPPFAVYYEQYF
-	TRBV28	CASSHKYPIRGQETQYF
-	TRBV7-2	CASSSSANSYEQYF
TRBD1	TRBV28	CASSFLPTGSGTDTQYF
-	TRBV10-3	CAISESKVDQPQHF
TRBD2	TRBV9	CASSPAGTTQETQYF
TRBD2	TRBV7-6	CASSPGYGLAEEETQYF
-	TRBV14	CASSQDPGQGHGYTF
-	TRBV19	CASKHLGGQETQYF
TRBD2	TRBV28	CASTGTSGYNEQFF
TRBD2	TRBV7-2	CASSPSGTSGNNEQFF
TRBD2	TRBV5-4	CASSYLGVAGRISTDTQYF
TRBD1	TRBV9	CASGTSGQPTYEQYF
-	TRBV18	CASAGVRGIYEQYF
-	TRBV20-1	CSARDWSPEGRKNIQYF
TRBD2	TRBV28	CASSFYARGAGKSYYEQYF
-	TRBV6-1	CASGRNLDGSYGYTF
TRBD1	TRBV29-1	CSVGGQGEKLFF
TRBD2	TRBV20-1	CSARVIRAGGPVNEQFF
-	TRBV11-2	CASSHLPGSRELFF
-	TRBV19	CASKNNGQPQLYGYTF
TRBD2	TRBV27	CASSLSTSNTGELFF
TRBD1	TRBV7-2	CASSLARGQGAGTEAFF
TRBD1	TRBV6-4	CASSDFRDREVGSNQPQHF
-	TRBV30	CAWSRGAVEQYF
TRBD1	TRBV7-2	CASSLATGQQETQYF
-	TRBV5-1	CASSFSGSSSTDTQYF
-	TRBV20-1	CSARILQGLGSPLHF
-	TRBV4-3	CASSQDLGVQPQHF
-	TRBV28	CASRGLQTRSYEQYF
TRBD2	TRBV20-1	CSARDGGGEPLQETQYF
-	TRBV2	CASSESRNGELFF
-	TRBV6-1	CATQPNDRSLGQPQHF
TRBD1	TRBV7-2	CASSQQGAFGYGYTF
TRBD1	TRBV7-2	CASSAQGVSNQPQHF
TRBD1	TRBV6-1	CASSPDRAAIYGYTF
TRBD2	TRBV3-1	CASSSPLGTTEETQYF
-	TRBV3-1	CASSQDGGFGRAQHF
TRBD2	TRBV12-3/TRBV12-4	CASSPSPLAGGVVQYF
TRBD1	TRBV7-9	CASSETGVGAFF